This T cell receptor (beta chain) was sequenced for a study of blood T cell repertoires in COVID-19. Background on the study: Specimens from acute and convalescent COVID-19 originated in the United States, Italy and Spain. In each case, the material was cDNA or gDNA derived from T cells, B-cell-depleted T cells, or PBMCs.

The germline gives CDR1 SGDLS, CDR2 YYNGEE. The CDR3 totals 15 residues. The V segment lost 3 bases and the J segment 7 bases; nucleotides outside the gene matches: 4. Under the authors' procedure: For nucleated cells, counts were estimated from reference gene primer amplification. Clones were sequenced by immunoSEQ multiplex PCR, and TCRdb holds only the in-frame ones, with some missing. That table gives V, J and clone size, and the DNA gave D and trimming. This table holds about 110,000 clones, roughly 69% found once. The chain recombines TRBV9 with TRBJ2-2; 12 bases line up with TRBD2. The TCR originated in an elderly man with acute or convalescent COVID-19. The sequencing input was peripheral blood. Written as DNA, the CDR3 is TGTGCCAGCAGCGCGACTAGCGGGAGTTTCGGGGAGCTGTTTTTT. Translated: CASSATSGSFGELFF.